This T cell receptor beta chain is from a study of shared clonotypes between healthy human individuals. The study separated CD4+ cells into CD45RA+ naive and CD45RA-negative memory subsets. Method: immunoSEQ multiplex PCR; TCRdb's copy keeps in-frame clones and lacks some. The table has fewer than 2.5 million clones, more than 85% seen once. Germline V lookup: CDR1 SGHTS, CDR2 YDEGEE. Trimming cost V 4 bases and J 4 bases, with 11 bases left between them. The CDR3 has 14 residues. The clonotype was recovered from a man between 18 and 29 years old in good health. Some clones in this sample may be carry-over from other donors' samples. The source material was naive CD4+ T cells from PBMCs. Subset denoted: CD45RA+ positively selected. V usage is TRBV5-8 and J usage is TRBJ2-2; possible D gene TRBD2, 6 bases. In DNA, the CDR3 is TGTGCCAGCAGCCCGGGACTTACCACCGGGGAGCTGTTTTTT. Amino acid sequence: CASSPGLTTGELFF. Using reference TRBV5-8 and TRBJ2-2 for the parts outside the CDR3, the full variable domain is EAGVTQSPTHLIKTRGQQATLRCSPISGHTSVYWYQQALGLGLQFLLWYDEGEERNRGNFPPRFSGRQFPNYSSELNVNALELEDSALYLCASSPGLTTGELFFGEGSRLTVL.